This entry lists 5 T cell receptor beta chains sequenced from one sample in a study of a mutant IDH1 vaccine in newly diagnosed glioma. Their antigens are not known. As to time point: week 35, safety follow-up. Topical imiquimod was applied with each vaccine dose, which held 300 ug of mutant IDH1 20-mer peptide. Sequenced by immunoSEQ multiplex PCR; TCRdb stores in-frame clones only, minus some. This table has some 46,000 clones, roughly 92% appearing once. The source material was PBMCs, sampled from a glioma patient whose treatment included an IDH1 peptide vaccine. The receptors originated from a man in his forties or fifties with glioma.

The chain has TRBV4-1 and TRBJ1-2; TRBD1 matches at 7 bases. The V gene end was trimmed by 4 bases and the J gene end by 4 bases; junction bases not matched to a gene: 9. Germline values: CDR1 MGHRA, CDR2 YSYEKL. This CDR3 spans 15 amino acids. As DNA, the CDR3 is TGCGCCAGCAGCCCGAGGGGCAGGGGGACCTATGGCTACACCTTC. Translating gives CASSPRGRGTYGYTF.

The rearrangement links TRBV15 to TRBJ2-7, with a possible D match to TRBD2 (6 bases). Per the germline V gene, CDR1 is LNHNV and CDR2 is YYDKDF (reference sequence). The V end was cut by 4 bases, the J end by 6 bases, with 13 bases between. The CDR3 contains 13 residues. CDR3 bases: TGTGCCACCAGCAAAGATCGCGGGGCCGAGCAGTACTTC. Translation: CATSKDRGAEQYF. Supplemented by reference TRBV15 and TRBJ2-7, the full variable domain reads DAMVIQNPRYQVTQFGKPVTLSCSQTLNHNVMYWYQQKSSQAPKLLFHYYDKDFNNEADTPDNFQSRRPNTSFCFLDIRSPGLGDTAMYLCATSKDRGAEQYFGPGTRLTVT.

The rearrangement uses TRBV15 and TRBJ1-1; 7 positions match TRBD1. Germline CDR1 and CDR2: LNHNV and YYDKDF (reference sequence). The CDR3 runs to 14 residues. V was pared by 4 bases and J by 4 bases, with 6 bases of the junction left unmatched. CDR3 sequence: CATSNRQGGTEAFF. CDR3 in DNA: TGTGCCACCAGCAACAGACAGGGCGGCACTGAAGCTTTCTTT.

The chain employs TRBV30 and TRBJ1-2; weak D call: TRBD1 (5 bases). V gave up 1 base and J gave up 1 base, with 10 bases separating them. The CDR3 spans 14 residues. Germline-derived CDR1 and CDR2 are GTSNPN and SVGIG (reference sequence). This CDR3 reads CAWSAVGGNYGYTF. DNA for the CDR3: TGTGCCTGGAGTGCTGTGGGGGGTAACTATGGCTACACCTTC.

The chain links TRBV7-3 to TRBJ1-1; 8 positions match TRBD1. The trim removed 4 bases at V and 1 base at J, leaving 2 bases unmatched. The CDR3 covers 14 residues. Germline CDR1 SGHTA, CDR2 FQGTGA. The CDR3 DNA sequence: TGTGCCAGCAGCTCCGGGACAGGGAACACTGAAGCTTTCTTT. Amino acid sequence: CASSSGTGNTEAFF.